The 18 T cell receptor beta chains below all came from one sample that was sequenced in a study of T cell repertoires in cytomegalovirus infection. From the reads, TCRdb called clonotypes with MiXCR, one entry per CDR3 protein. The table lists 160,000 or so distinct CDR3 sequences, about 15% of them singletons, with 18% in the top ten. Source material: CD8+ T cells from PBMCs. These receptors all come from a human donor in good health (CMV status not recorded). Some clones in this sample may be carry-over from other donors' samples.

The chain is built from TRBV28 and TRBJ2-7; no firm D call. Germline CDR1 MDHEN, CDR2 SYDVKM. V was clipped by 3 bases and J by 0 bases, with 24 bases between them. The length of the CDR3 is 19 residues. The CDR3: CASSLPPPNADPLSYEQYF. CDR3 DNA sequence: TGTGCCAGCAGTTTGCCCCCACCCAACGCGGATCCTCTCTCCTACGAGCAGTACTTC.

This clonotype has a handful of counts. This chain uses TRBV7-6 with TRBJ2-1; TRBD2 agrees at 13 bases. The CDR3 runs 16 residues. With 5 bases clipped from V and 4 bases from J, the junction kept 5 bases outside the gene matches. Germline CDR1 and CDR2: SGHVS and FNYEAQ. Here the CDR3 DNA reads TGTGCCAGCAGCCCCCGGACTAGCGGGAGATACAATGAGCAGTTCTTC. Translating gives CASSPRTSGRYNEQFF.

The chain combines TRBV28 with TRBJ2-1, with D hard to call. The CDR3 is 15 residues long. V lost 7 bases to trimming and J lost 0 bases, with 13 bases between them. Germline V gene data show CDR1 as MDHEN and CDR2 as SYDVKM. CDR3 in DNA: TGTGCCAGCACCTCGGGCCAGGTCTCCTACAATGAGCAGTTCTTC. Its translation: CASTSGQVSYNEQFF.

This chain connects TRBV20-1 to TRBJ2-2; 10 bases are a match to TRBD2. CDR1 and CDR2 (germline): DFQATT, SNEGSKA (reference sequence). V gave up 0 bases and J gave up 4 bases; unmatched junction bases: 5. This CDR3 region has 16 residues. The CDR3 region has the DNA TGCAGTGCTAGAGATATACAGCGGGGGGGCACCGGGGAGCTGTTTTTT. Protein sequence: CSARDIQRGGTGELFF.

There are a few counts of this clonotype. This rearrangement joins TRBV14 to TRBJ2-7; D may be TRBD2 (5 bases). This CDR3 region has 13 residues. The ends were cut back, 1 base at V and 5 bases at J, with 9 bases in the middle. In germline, CDR1 is SGHDN, CDR2 FVKESK. CDR3 DNA: TGTGCCAGCAGCCAAGTTATCGGGGACGAGCAGTACTTC. It codes for CASSQVIGDEQYF.

A few counts support this clonotype. DNA of the CDR3: TGTGCCAGCAGCAGGACTAGCGGGGGGGCGGGAGAGACCCAGTACTTC. This gives the protein CASSRTSGGAGETQYF. The genes are TRBV7-3 and TRBJ2-5; 15 nucleotides match TRBD2. The CDR3 consists of 16 residues. The ends lost 5 bases at V and 4 bases at J; junction bases unmatched: 5. Germline values: CDR1 SGHTA, CDR2 FQGTGA.

In this sample, this clonotype turned up a few times. The chain uses TRBV7-2 and TRBJ1-1; D is unclear. There are 14 residues in the CDR3. Trimming stripped 5 bases from V and 4 bases from J, with 14 bases between. The germline V gene encodes CDR1 SGHTA and CDR2 FQGNSA. Here the CDR3 reads CASSRSLSGTEAFF. CDR3 nucleotide sequence: TGTGCCAGCAGCCGGTCTTTATCGGGCACTGAAGCTTTCTTT.

This clonotype was counted between two and nine times. This rearrangement joins TRBV6-2 or TRBV6-3 to TRBJ1-1, with D hard to call. Trimming removed 4 bases at V and 0 bases at J, with 6 bases between. Per the germline V gene, CDR1 is MNHEY and CDR2 is SVGEGT. The CDR3 contains 13 residues. Here the CDR3 DNA reads TGTGCCAGCAGTTTTTGGTTGAACACTGAAGCTTTCTTT. It specifies CASSFWLNTEAFF.

The table lists this clonotype with a few counts. The CDR3 loop reads CASSPIQGRLRDEQFF. CDR3 DNA sequence: TGTGCCAGCAGTCCCATCCAGGGTCGGCTGCGTGATGAGCAGTTCTTC. The chain has TRBV28 and TRBJ2-1, with D possibly matching TRBD1 (5 bases). CDR1 is MDHEN, CDR2 SYDVKM, per germline. The CDR3 covers 16 residues. The germline V and J ends were trimmed by 5 bases and 8 bases, with 22 bases remaining between them.

This clonotype has a single count. A clone one base away is much larger, so this may be a read error. This chain links TRBV6-2 or TRBV6-3 with TRBJ2-1; D not certain. Germline values: CDR1 MNHEY, CDR2 SVGEGT. There are 13 residues in the CDR3. CDR3 in DNA: TGTGCCAGCAGTTCCCGAGAGTACAATAAGCAGTTCTTC. It yields the protein CASSSREYNKQFF.

In this sample, this clonotype turned up a few times. This rearrangement joins TRBV2 to TRBJ1-5; D remains ambiguous. Germline CDR1 SNHLY, CDR2 FYNNEI. This CDR3 spans 14 amino acids. Between the trimmed V and J ends, which lost 6 bases and 1 base, there was a span of 10 bases. The DNA of the CDR3 is TGTGCCAGCAGCCACGGCAGCAGCAATCAGCCCCAGCATTTT. Protein: CASSHGSSNQPQHF. Together with reference TRBV2 and TRBJ1-5, the CDR3 gives the full variable domain: EPEVTQTPSHQVTQMGQEVILRCVPISNHLYFYWYRQILGQKVEFLVSFYNNEISEKSEIFDDQFSVERPDGSNFTLKIRSTKLEDSAMYFCASSHGSSNQPQHFGDGTRLSIL.

This clonotype was seen more than once but under ten times. CDR3: CASSPRDRGFLNEQFF. The CDR3 bases are TGTGCCAGCAGTCCACGGGACAGGGGGTTCCTCAATGAGCAGTTCTTC. The chain uses TRBV12-3 or TRBV12-4 and TRBJ2-1, with TRBD1 matching over 11 bases. This CDR3 has 16 amino acids. J gave up 6 bases and V 5 bases, and 9 bases lay outside the gene matches.

This clonotype has at least ten counts. This sequence joins TRBV28 and TRBJ2-1, with 8 nucleotides matching TRBD2. With V trimmed by 8 bases and J by 0 bases, 3 bases remained unmatched. The CDR3 extends over 14 amino acids. Germline V CDR1 and CDR2: MDHEN, SYDVKM. CDR3 protein: CASSLAASYNEQFF. CDR3 bases: TGTGCCAGCTCACTAGCGGCCTCCTACAATGAGCAGTTCTTC.

The chain couples TRBV9 to TRBJ2-5; D assignment may be TRBD1 or TRBD2 (5 bases each). There are 14 residues in the CDR3. Germline values: CDR1 SGDLS, CDR2 YYNGEE. The germline V and J ends were trimmed by 3 bases and 7 bases, with 16 bases remaining between them. The CDR3 reads CASSASPGRRTQYF. CDR3 coding DNA: TGTGCCAGCAGCGCCTCCCCGGGACGACGGACCCAGTACTTC.

V usage is TRBV28 and J usage is TRBJ2-1; D possibly corresponds to TRBD2 (5 bases). The V end was cut by 2 bases, the J end by 8 bases, with 10 bases between. From germline, CDR1 is MDHEN and CDR2 SYDVKM. This CDR3 is 13 amino acids long. The CDR3 loop reads CASSLTVSDEQFF. CDR3 sequence (DNA): TGTGCCAGCAGTTTAACTGTTAGCGATGAGCAGTTCTTC.

The table lists this clonotype with a few counts. This rearrangement joins TRBV28 to TRBJ2-1; perhaps TRBD2 as D (5 bases). Per germline, CDR1 MDHEN and CDR2 SYDVKM. The CDR3 contains 15 residues. V was cut by 4 bases and J by 5 bases, with 15 bases left in between. In nucleotides, the CDR3 is TGTGCCAGCAGTTCCCCCGGGATCCCCGACAATGAGCAGTTCTTC. It codes for CASSSPGIPDNEQFF.

This clonotype has a handful of counts. This chain links TRBV11-2 with TRBJ2-3; 9 bases align to TRBD1. Looked up from germline, CDR1 is SGHAT and CDR2 is FQNNGV. This CDR3 region has 15 residues. V lost 5 bases to trimming and J lost 4 bases; unmatched junction nucleotides: 7. The CDR3 region has the DNA TGTGCCAGCAGCCGAACAGGGGGCACGGCAGATACGCAGTATTTT. Translated: CASSRTGGTADTQYF.

The genes are TRBV5-5 and TRBJ2-3; tentative D call: TRBD2 (6 bases). CDR1 is SGHKS and CDR2 is YYEKEE in the germline V gene (reference sequence). The CDR3 covers 14 residues. V gave up 5 bases and J gave up 3 bases, with 13 bases separating them. The CDR3 DNA follows: TGTGCCAGCAGGGCGGACTATTCGACAGATACGCAGTATTTT. Translating it yields CASRADYSTDTQYF.